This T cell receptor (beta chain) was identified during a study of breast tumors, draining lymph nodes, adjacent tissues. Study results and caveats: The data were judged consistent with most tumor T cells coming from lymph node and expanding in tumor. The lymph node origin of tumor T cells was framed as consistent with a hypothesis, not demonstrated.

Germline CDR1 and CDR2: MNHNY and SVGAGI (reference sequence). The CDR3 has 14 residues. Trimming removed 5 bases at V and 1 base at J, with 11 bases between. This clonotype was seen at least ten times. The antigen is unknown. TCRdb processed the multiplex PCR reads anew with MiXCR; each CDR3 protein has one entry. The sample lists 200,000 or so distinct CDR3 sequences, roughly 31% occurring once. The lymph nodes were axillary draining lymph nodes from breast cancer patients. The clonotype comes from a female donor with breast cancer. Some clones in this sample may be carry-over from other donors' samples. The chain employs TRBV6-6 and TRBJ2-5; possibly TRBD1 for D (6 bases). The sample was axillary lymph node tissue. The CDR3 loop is CASSLRGSQETQYF. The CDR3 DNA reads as TGTGCCAGCAGTCTCAGGGGTTCCCAAGAGACCCAGTACTTC.